These 11 T cell receptor beta chains were sequenced from one sample in a study of cytomegalovirus exposure and HLA in healthy donors. Use of 60 Vbeta and 13 Jbeta primers characterized the PCR. The data were produced by immunoSEQ multiplex PCR, yet TCRdb's version contains in-frame clones alone and is incomplete. The sample consists of 93,000 or so clones, around 67% of them appearing once. The sample comprised PBMCs. The receptors were sampled from a woman aged 50 to 60 in good health and CMV-seronegative.

This clone was seen a handful of times. At one boundary the junction diverges from the germline segment, which might be a read error. The chain links TRBV7-7 to TRBJ2-2; 9 nucleotides match TRBD2. CDR1 is SSHAT, CDR2 FNYEAQ, per germline (reference sequence). The CDR3 is made up of 16 amino acids. CDR3 DNA sequence: TGTGCTAGCAGCCTAATAGCGGGGGAGAACACCGGGGAGCTGTTTTTT. It yields the protein CASSLIAGENTGELFF. The full variable domain, its missing parts supplied by reference TRBV7-7 and TRBJ2-2, is GAGVSQSPRYKVTKRGQDVTLRCDPISSHATLYWYQQALGQGPEFLTYFNYEAQPDKSGLPSDRFSAERPEGSISTLTIQRTEQRDSAMYRCASSLIAGENTGELFFGEGSRLTVL.

V is TRBV6-5 and J is TRBJ2-2; weak D call: TRBD2 (6 bases). The germline V and J ends were trimmed by 4 bases and 3 bases, with 15 bases remaining between them. Germline V CDR1 and CDR2: MNHEY, SVGAGI. The CDR3 contains 16 residues. For the CDR3, the DNA is TGTGCCAGCAGTTCATGGGGAGGCGCGGACACCGGGGAGCTGTTTTTT. It codes for CASSSWGGADTGELFF.

The chain carries TRBV5-8 and TRBJ2-5; D is perhaps TRBD2 (5 bases). Between the trimmed V and J ends, which lost 6 bases and 0 bases, there was a span of 9 bases. In germline, CDR1 is SGHTS, CDR2 YDEGEE. The CDR3 totals 13 residues. CDR3 DNA sequence: TGTGCCAGCAACGAGCGGAACCAAGAGACCCAGTACTTC. It codes for CASNERNQETQYF. The full variable domain, with the rest looked up from reference TRBV5-8 and TRBJ2-5, is EAGVTQSPTHLIKTRGQQATLRCSPISGHTSVYWYQQALGLGLQFLLWYDEGEERNRGNFPPRFSGRQFPNYSSELNVNALELEDSALYLCASNERNQETQYFGPGTRLLVL.

The chain employs TRBV15 and TRBJ2-1; 9 positions agree with TRBD2. Germline V gene lookup returns CDR1 LNHNV and CDR2 YYDKDF (reference sequence). The ends lost 3 bases at V and 8 bases at J; junction bases unmatched: 11. The CDR3 runs 16 residues. The CDR3 bases are TGTGCCACCAGCAGCTTTTCTGCGGGAGGGTCCGATGAGCAGTTCTTC. It translates to CATSSFSAGGSDEQFF.

The genes are TRBV10-2 and TRBJ2-1; 13 bases align to TRBD2. The CDR3 is 14 residues long. The germline V gene encodes CDR1 WSHSY and CDR2 SAAADI. After removal of 5 bases from V and 6 bases from J, the junction contained 1 base not matched to a gene. The CDR3 loop is CASSWTSGSNEQFF. The CDR3 nucleotides are TGCGCCAGCAGTTGGACTAGCGGGAGCAATGAGCAGTTCTTC.

V gene TRBV19 combines with J gene TRBJ1-2; 7 bases align to TRBD1. J was trimmed by 7 bases and V by 10 bases; bases with no gene match: 9. This CDR3 comprises 12 residues. Germline CDR1 LNHDA, CDR2 SQIVND (reference sequence). The CDR3 is CAIDREGSGYTF. The DNA of the CDR3 is TGTGCCATTGACAGGGAAGGGAGTGGCTACACCTTC.

The chain joins TRBV7-2 to TRBJ2-7, with D possibly being TRBD2 (6 bases). CDR3 length equals 13 residues. With 2 bases removed from V and 3 bases from J, the gap between germline ends came to 8 bases. Germline-derived CDR1 and CDR2 are SGHTA and FQGNSA. Written as DNA, the CDR3 is TGTGCCAGCAGCTTACCGGGGGTCTACGAGCAGTACTTC. This sequence encodes CASSLPGVYEQYF.

This clone was detected a few times. The rearrangement uses TRBV6-5 and TRBJ2-3; D is perhaps TRBD2 (6 bases). The V and J ends lost 8 bases and 0 bases respectively, with 12 bases between them. The germline gives CDR1 MNHEY, CDR2 SVGAGI. This CDR3 region has 14 residues. CDR3 sequence (DNA): TGTGCCAGCGGGCGGGGCTATAGCACAGATACGCAGTATTTT. Translation gives CASGRGYSTDTQYF.

The rearrangement links TRBV29-1 to TRBJ1-3; D not certain. Germline V CDR1 and CDR2: SQVTM, ANQGSEA. V was cut by 4 bases and J by 2 bases, with 9 bases left in between. The CDR3 covers 13 residues. CDR3 residues: CSVGQNPGNTIYF. DNA for the CDR3: TGCAGCGTTGGGCAAAATCCTGGAAACACCATATATTTT. The entire variable domain, with the rest obtained from reference TRBV29-1 and TRBJ1-3, is as follows: SAVISQKPSRDICQRGTSLTIQCQVDSQVTMMFWYRQQPGQSLTLIATANQGSEATYESGFVIDKFPISRPNLTFSTLTVSNMSPEDSSIYLCSVGQNPGNTIYFGEGSWLTVV.

This chain joins TRBV11-2 and TRBJ2-7; TRBD2 might be the D (7 bases). The V and J ends lost 5 bases and 3 bases respectively, with 26 bases between them. Germline lookup yields CDR1 SGHAT and CDR2 FQNNGV. The CDR3 has 18 amino acids. CDR3: CASSNGGRETWGFYEQYF. CDR3 in DNA: TGTGCCAGCAGCAACGGGGGGCGTGAGACCTGGGGCTTCTACGAGCAGTACTTC. Together with reference TRBV11-2 and TRBJ2-7, the CDR3 gives the full variable domain: EAGVAQSPRYKIIEKRQSVAFWCNPISGHATLYWYQQILGQGPKLLIQFQNNGVVDDSQLPKDRFSAERLKGVDSTLKIQPAKLEDSAVYLCASSNGGRETWGFYEQYFGPGTRLTVT.

The chain has TRBV10-3 and TRBJ2-3; D might be TRBD2 (6 bases). Germline V gives CDR1 ENHRY, CDR2 SYGVKD. Trimming removed 6 bases from V and 2 bases from J, with 12 bases in between. The CDR3 contains 14 residues. As DNA, the CDR3 is TGTGCCATCAGGGCGGGACTTTCCACAGATACGCAGTATTTT. Protein: CAIRAGLSTDTQYF.